This TCR beta chain was recovered during a study of blood T cells in healthy people across ages. The CDR3 runs to 14 residues. This clonotype was recorded a few times. Sample-barcoded 5' priming and a J-beta primer mix drove a second PCR of about 6 to 11 cycles. Via MiXCR, TCRdb re-called the 5' RACE reads, giving one row per CDR3 protein. The sample records over 1.5 million distinct CDR3 sequences, around half being singletons. The sequenced sample consisted of blood. The chain couples TRBV21-1 to TRBJ2-5; the table's D call of TRBD1 was not tested on the DNA. The J call is doubtful: the DNA matches TRBJ2-4 better. TRBV21-1 is termed a pseudogene. The sequence came from a woman between 40 and 50 years old in good health. Here the CDR3 DNA reads TGTGCCAGCAGCGGACCTCAACAGGGAAACATTCAGTACTTC. It codes for CASSGPQQGNIQYF.